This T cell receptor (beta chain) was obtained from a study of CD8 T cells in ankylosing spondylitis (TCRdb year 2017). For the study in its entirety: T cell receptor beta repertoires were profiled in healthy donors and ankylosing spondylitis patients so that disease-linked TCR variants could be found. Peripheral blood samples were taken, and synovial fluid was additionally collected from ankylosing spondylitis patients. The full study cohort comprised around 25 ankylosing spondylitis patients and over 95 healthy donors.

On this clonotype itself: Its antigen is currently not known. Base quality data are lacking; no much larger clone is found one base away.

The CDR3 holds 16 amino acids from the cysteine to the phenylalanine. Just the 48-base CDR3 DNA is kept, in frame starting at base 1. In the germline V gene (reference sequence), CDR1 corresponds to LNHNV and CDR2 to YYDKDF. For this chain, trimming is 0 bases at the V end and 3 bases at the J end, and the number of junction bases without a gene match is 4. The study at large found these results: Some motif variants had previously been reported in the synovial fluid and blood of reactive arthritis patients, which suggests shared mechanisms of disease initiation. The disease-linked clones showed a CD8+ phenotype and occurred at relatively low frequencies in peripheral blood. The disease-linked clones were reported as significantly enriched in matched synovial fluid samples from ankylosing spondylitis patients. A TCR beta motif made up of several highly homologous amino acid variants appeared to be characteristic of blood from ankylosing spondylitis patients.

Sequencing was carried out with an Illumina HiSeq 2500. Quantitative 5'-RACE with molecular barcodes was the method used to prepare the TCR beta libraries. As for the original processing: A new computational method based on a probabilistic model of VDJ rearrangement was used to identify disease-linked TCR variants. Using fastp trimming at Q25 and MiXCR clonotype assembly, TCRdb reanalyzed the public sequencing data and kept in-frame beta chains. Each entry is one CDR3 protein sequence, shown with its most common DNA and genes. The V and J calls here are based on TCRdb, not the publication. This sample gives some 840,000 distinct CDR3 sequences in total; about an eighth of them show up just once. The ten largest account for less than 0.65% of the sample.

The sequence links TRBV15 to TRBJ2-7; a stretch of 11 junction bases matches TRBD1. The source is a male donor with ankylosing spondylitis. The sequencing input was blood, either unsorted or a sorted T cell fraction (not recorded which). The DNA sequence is TGTGCCACCAGCAGAGATCAGGACAGGGGGCTCTACGAGCAGTACTTC. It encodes CATSRDQDRGLYEQYF.